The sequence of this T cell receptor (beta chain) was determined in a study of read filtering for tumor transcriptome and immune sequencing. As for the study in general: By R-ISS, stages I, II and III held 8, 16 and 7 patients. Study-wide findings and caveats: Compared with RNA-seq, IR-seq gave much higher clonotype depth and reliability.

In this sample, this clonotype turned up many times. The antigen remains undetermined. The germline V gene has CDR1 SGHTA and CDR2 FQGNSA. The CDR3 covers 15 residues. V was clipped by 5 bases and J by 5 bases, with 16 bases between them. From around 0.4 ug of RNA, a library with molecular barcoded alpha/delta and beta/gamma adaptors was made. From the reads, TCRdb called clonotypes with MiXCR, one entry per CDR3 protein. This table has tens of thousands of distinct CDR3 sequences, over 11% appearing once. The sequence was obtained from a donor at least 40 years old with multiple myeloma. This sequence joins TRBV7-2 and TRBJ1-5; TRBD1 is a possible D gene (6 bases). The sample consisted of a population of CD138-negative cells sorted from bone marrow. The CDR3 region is CASSPTGTSYQPQHF. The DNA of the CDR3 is TGTGCCAGCAGCCCTACCGGGACAAGTTATCAGCCCCAGCATTTT.